The text below deals with one T cell receptor (beta chain). The antigen remains undetermined. These data are taken from a study of response to subunit inactivated influenza vaccine. Study findings and constraints: Every seasonal influenza vaccination brings in few new T cells, the authors suggested.

The germline CDR1 and CDR2 sequences are KGHSH and LQKENI. V lost 5 bases, J lost 5 bases, and 8 bases stayed unmatched. The CDR3 totals 15 residues. TCRdb re-called the RT-PCR reads with MiXCR, one entry per CDR3 protein. The data show 650,000 to 800,000 distinct CDR3 sequences, with about 14% seen just once and 6.5% to 8.5% held by the top ten. Sample: PBMCs from blood, taken 14 to 15 days before vaccination. The chain recombines TRBV18 with TRBJ1-1; TRBD1 aligns across 10 bases. This clonotype was obtained from a man aged 50 or older who received an inactivated influenza vaccine. CDR3 in amino acids: CASSSGQGPVTEAFF. The CDR3 coding sequence is TGTGCCAGCTCATCGGGACAGGGGCCTGTTACTGAAGCTTTCTTT.